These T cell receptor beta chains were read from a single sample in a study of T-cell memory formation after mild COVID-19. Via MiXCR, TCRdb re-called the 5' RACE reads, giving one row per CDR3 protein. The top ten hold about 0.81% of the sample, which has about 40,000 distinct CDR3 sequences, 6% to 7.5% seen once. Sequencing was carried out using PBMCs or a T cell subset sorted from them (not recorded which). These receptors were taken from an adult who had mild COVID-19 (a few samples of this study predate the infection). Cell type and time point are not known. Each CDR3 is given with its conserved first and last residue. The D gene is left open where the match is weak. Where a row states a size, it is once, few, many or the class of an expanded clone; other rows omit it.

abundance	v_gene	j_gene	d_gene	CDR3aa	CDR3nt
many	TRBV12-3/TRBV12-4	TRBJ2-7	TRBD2	CASSLGTSYVSFGYEQYF	TGTGCCAGCAGTTTGGGGACTAGTTACGTATCTTTCGGCTACGAGCAGTACTTC
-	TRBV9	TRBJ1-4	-	CASSVTRGATNEKLFF	TGTGCCAGCAGCGTTACCCGGGGGGCAACTAATGAAAAACTGTTTTTT
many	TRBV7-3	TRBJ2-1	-	CASSPKGGSSRYNEQFF	TGTGCCAGCAGTCCGAAGGGTGGGTCTAGCAGGTACAATGAGCAGTTCTTC
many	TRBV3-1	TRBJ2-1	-	CASSPRDGYNEQFF	TGTGCCAGCAGCCCCCGGGACGGTTACAATGAGCAGTTCTTC
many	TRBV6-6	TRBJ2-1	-	CASSYEASSYNEQFF	TGTGCCAGCAGTTACGAGGCGAGCTCCTACAATGAGCAGTTCTTC
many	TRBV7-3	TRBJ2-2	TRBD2	CASSSPAGGRNTGELFF	TGTGCCAGCAGCTCCCCAGCGGGAGGCCGGAACACCGGGGAGCTGTTTTTT
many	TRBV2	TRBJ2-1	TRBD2	CASSVGLAGVNEQFF	TGTGCCAGCAGTGTTGGTCTAGCGGGAGTTAATGAGCAGTTCTTC
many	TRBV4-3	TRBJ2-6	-	CASSEAGHRSGANVLTF	TGCGCCAGCAGCGAAGCGGGTCATCGCTCTGGGGCCAACGTCCTGACTTTC
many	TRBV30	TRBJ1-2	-	CAWGVGHGYTF	TGTGCCTGGGGGGTAGGTCATGGCTACACCTTC
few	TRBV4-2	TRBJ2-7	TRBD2	CASSRAGVGEQYF	TGTGCCAGCAGCCGAGCGGGAGTGGGAGAGCAGTACTTC
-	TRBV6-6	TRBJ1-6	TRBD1	CASSYSIGTGSPLHF	TGTGCCAGCAGTTACTCGATAGGGACAGGGTCACCCCTCCACTTT
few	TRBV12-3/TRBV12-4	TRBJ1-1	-	CASSQVRGTEAFF	TGTGCCAGCAGCCAGGTTCGGGGGACTGAAGCTTTCTTT
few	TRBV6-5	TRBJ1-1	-	CASSYSWTVNTEAFF	TGTGCCAGCAGTTACTCTTGGACAGTGAACACTGAAGCTTTCTTT
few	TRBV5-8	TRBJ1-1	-	CASSSGQPNTEAFF	TGTGCCAGCAGCTCGGGACAACCGAACACTGAAGCTTTCTTT
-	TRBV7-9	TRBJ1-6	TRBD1	CASTVGQENSPLHF	TGTGCCAGCACCGTCGGACAGGAAAATTCACCCCTCCACTTT
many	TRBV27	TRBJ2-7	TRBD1	CASRGQPAVSYEQYF	TGTGCCAGCAGGGGACAGCCAGCTGTATCCTACGAGCAGTACTTC
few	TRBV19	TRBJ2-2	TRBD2	CASTDVGGSSTGELFF	TGTGCCAGTACCGATGTGGGCGGGAGCAGCACCGGGGAGCTGTTTTTT
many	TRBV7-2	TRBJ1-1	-	CASDSGRMNTEAFF	TGTGCCAGCGACTCTGGGAGGATGAACACTGAAGCTTTCTTT
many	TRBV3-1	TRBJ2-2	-	CASSQRAGELFF	TGTGCCAGCAGTCAGAGGGCCGGGGAGCTGTTTTTT
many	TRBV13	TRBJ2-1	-	CASSLVAGANEQFF	TGTGCCAGCAGCTTAGTGGCAGGGGCCAATGAGCAGTTCTTC
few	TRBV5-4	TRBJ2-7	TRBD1	CASSLGQGAGIYEQYF	TGTGCCAGCAGCTTGGGACAGGGGGCTGGAATCTACGAGCAGTACTTC
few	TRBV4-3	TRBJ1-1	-	CASSQDAGMDTEAFF	TGCGCCAGCAGCCAAGATGCAGGGATGGACACTGAAGCTTTCTTT
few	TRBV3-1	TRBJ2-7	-	CASSPTRDNYEQYF	TGTGCCAGCAGCCCCACCCGGGACAACTACGAGCAGTACTTC
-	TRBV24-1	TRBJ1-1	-	CATSDLGGQPNTEAFF	TGTGCCACCAGTGATTTGGGAGGACAGCCGAACACTGAAGCTTTCTTT
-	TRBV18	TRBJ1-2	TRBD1	CASSPPTGGHGYTF	TGTGCCAGCTCACCACCGACAGGGGGCCATGGCTACACCTTC
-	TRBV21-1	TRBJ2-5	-	CASSTPGTGTSETQYF	TGTGCCAGCAGCACCCCCGGGACAGGGACCTCTGAGACCCAGTACTTC
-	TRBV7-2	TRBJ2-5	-	CASSLVQTQYF	TGTGCCAGCAGCTTAGTGCAGACCCAGTACTTC
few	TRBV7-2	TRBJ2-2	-	CASSPGIRFNTGELFF	TGTGCCAGCAGCCCCGGGATCCGATTTAACACCGGGGAGCTGTTTTTT
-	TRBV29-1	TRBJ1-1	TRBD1	CSVDRGGMSTEAFF	TGCAGCGTGGACAGGGGGGGGATGAGCACTGAAGCTTTCTTT
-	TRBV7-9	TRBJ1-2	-	CASSPPTGKYNGYTF	TGTGCCAGCAGCCCCCCCACAGGGAAATATAATGGCTACACCTTC
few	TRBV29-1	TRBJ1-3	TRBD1	CSVGGGGGNTIYF	TGCAGCGTTGGAGGGGGCGGTGGAAACACCATATATTTT
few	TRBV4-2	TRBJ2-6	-	CASSQVQSSGANVLTF	TGTGCCAGCAGCCAAGTTCAGAGCTCTGGGGCCAACGTCCTGACTTTC
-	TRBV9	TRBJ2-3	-	CARPGASDSTSTDTQYF	TGTGCCAGACCTGGGGCTAGCGATTCAACTAGCACAGATACGCAGTATTTT
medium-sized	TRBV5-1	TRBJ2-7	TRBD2	CASSLGTGTTLEQYF	TGCGCCAGCAGCTTGGGCACCGGGACTACCCTCGAGCAGTACTTC
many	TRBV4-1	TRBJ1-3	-	CASSQEGAGSNTIYF	TGCGCCAGCAGCCAAGAAGGAGCAGGGTCAAACACCATATATTTT